This T cell receptor (beta chain) was identified during a study of T cell responses to AZD1222 COVID-19 vaccine. Only in-frame clones appear in the TCRdb table, and some are missing; sequencing was by immunoSEQ multiplex PCR. The table includes approximately 84,000 clones, 80% to 90% detected once. Pooled samples include second doses given at about 4 or 12 weeks. The V and J ends lost 2 bases and 9 bases respectively, with 5 bases between them. The length of the CDR3 is 11 residues. Germline loops: CDR1 MGHDK, CDR2 SYGVNS. A remark on this clone: Antigen specificity is unknown.

Points from the study as a whole: Of spike-specific TCRs, nearly half reportedly target regions left unmutated in variants. Vaccine-associated CD4 TCRs spanned spike, dominant at 160-218 and 743-854.

V usage is TRBV25-1 and J usage is TRBJ2-1, with D unclear. The sequenced sample was peripheral blood, obtained 28 days after the second AZD1222 dose. The clonotype was recovered from an adult who received the AZD1222 COVID-19 vaccine. CDR3 loop: CASSENSEQFF. The CDR3 region has the DNA TGTGCCAGCAGTGAAAACAGTGAGCAGTTCTTC.